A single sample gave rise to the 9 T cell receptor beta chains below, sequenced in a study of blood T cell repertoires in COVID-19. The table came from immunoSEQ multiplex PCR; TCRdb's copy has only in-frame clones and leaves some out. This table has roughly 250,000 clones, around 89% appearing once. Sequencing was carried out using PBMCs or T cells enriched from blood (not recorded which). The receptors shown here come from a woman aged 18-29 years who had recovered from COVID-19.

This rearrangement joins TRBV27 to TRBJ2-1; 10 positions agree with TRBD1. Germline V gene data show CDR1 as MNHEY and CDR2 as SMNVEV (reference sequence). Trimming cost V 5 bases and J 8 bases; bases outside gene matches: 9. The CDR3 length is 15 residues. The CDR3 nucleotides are TGTGCCAGCAGTCTCGCCGGGACAGGGGAATATGAGCAGTTCTTC. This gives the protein CASSLAGTGEYEQFF.

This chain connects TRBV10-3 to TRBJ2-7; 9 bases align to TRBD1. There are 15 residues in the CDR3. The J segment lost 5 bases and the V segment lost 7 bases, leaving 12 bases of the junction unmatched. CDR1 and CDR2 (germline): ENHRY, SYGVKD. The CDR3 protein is CAIKSGGTGFDEQYF. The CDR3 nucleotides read TGTGCCATCAAAAGCGGCGGGACAGGGTTCGACGAGCAGTACTTC.

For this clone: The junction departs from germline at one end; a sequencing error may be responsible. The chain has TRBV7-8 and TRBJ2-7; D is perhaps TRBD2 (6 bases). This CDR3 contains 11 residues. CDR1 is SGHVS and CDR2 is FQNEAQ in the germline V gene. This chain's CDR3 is CASSSRGGAHF. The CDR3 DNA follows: TGTGCCAGCAGCTCAAGGGGCGGGGCGCACTTC.

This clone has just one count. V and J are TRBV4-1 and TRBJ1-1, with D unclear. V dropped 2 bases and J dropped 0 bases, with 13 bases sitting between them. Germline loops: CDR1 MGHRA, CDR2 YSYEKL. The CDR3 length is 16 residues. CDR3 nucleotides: TGCGCCAGCAGCCAAAGGGAGGCAGGCATGAACACTGAAGCTTTCTTT. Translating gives CASSQREAGMNTEAFF.

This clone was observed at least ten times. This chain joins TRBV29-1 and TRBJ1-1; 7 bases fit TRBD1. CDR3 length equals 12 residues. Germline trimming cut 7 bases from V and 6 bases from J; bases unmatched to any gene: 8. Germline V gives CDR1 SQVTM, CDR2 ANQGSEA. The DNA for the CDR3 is TGCAGCGCCCCGAGACAGGGATCTGAAGCTTTCTTT. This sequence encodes CSAPRQGSEAFF. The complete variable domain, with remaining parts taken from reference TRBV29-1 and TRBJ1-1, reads SAVISQKPSRDICQRGTSLTIQCQVDSQVTMMFWYRQQPGQSLTLIATANQGSEATYESGFVIDKFPISRPNLTFSTLTVSNMSPEDSSIYLCSAPRQGSEAFFGQGTRLTVV.

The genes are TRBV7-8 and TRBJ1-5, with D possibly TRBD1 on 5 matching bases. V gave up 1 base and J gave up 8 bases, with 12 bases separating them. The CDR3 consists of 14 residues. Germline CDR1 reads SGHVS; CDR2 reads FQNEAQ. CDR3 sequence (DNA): TGTGCCAGCAGCTTAGTAGGGGATGTAGAGCCCCAGCATTTT. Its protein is CASSLVGDVEPQHF.

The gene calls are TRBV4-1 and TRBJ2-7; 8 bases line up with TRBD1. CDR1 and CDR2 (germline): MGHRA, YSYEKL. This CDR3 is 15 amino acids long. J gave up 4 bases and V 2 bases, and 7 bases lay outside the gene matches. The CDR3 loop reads CASSQSGTGRYEQYF. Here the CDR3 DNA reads TGCGCCAGCAGCCAATCCGGGACAGGACGGTACGAGCAGTACTTC.

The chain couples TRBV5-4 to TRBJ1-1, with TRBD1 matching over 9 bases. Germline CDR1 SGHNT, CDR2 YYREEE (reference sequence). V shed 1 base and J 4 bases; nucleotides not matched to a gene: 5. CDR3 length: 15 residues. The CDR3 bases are TGTGCCAGCAGCTTGTCGGACAGGGGAGGCACTGAAGCTTTCTTT. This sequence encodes CASSLSDRGGTEAFF.

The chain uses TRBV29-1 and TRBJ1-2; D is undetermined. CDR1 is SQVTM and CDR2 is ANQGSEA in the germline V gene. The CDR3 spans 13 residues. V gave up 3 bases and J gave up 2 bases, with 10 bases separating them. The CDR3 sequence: CSVDSLENYGYTF. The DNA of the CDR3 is TGCAGCGTTGACTCACTTGAAAACTATGGCTACACCTTC.